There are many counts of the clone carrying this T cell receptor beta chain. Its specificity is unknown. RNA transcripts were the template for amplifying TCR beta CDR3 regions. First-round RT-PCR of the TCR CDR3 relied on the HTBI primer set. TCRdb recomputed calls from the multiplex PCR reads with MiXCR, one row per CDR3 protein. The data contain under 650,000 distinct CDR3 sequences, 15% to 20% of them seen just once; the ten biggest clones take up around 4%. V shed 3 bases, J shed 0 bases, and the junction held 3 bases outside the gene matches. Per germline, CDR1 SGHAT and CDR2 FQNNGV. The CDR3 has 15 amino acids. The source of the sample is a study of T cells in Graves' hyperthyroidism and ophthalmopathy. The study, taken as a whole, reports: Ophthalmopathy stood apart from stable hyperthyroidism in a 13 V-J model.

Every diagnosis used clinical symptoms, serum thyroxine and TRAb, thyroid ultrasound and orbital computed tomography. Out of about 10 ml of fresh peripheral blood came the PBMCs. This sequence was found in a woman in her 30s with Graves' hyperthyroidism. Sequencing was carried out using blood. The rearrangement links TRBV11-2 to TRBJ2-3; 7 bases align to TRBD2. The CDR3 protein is CASSLFSGSTDTQYF. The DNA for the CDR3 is TGTGCCAGCAGCTTGTTTAGCGGGAGCACAGATACGCAGTATTTT.